The 17 T cell receptor gamma chains below were found in one sample sequenced in a study of gamma-delta T cells after stem cell transplantation. TCRdb re-processed the RT-PCR reads using CATT. The table lists roughly 620 gamma-chain clones, 32% of them singletons. Material for sequencing was gamma-delta T cells. These receptors were taken from a human donor. It is not recorded whose cells these are; they may come from a transplant donor.

The chain has TRGV4 and TRGJ1 or TRGJ2. Germline matching of the DNA provided the J gene here, since TCRdb leaves it blank. The CDR3 loop spans 13 amino acids. Germline V gene sequence: CDR1 EGSTGY, CDR2 YDSYTSSV. After removal of 1 base from V and 6 bases from J, the junction contained 6 bases not matched to a gene. CDR3 in amino acids: CATWDGVFYKKLF. CDR3 DNA: TGTGCCACCTGGGATGGCGTATTTTATAAGAAACTCTTT.

The chain joins TRGV4 to TRGJ1 or TRGJ2. Because TCRdb records no J gene, it was assigned here through a match of the DNA to germline. The CDR3 consists of 10 residues. Trimming cost V 9 bases and J 7 bases; bases outside gene matches: 6. Germline V gives CDR1 EGSTGY, CDR2 YDSYTSSV. CDR3 sequence: CATRGYKKLF. CDR3 DNA sequence: TGTGCCACCAGGGGGTATAAGAAACTCTTT.

Of note for this clone: Sequence at one end of the junction differs from germline and may be a read error. The V gene is TRGV4, the J gene TRGJP2. TCRdb does not report a J gene; here it was assigned by matching the DNA to germline references. This CDR3 region has 15 residues. Germline loops: CDR1 EGSTGY, CDR2 YDSYTSSV. The CDR3 nucleotides read TGTGCCACCTGGGGTGGGCGAGATAGTGATTGGATCAAGACGTTT. Translated, it gives CATWGGRDSDWIKTF.

In this sample, this clone turned up once. This may come from a read error, since a much larger clone is one base off. The genes are TRGV9 and TRGJP. Germline matching of the DNA provided the J gene here, since TCRdb leaves it blank. This CDR3 has 16 residues. Germline CDR1 GITISATS, CDR2 ISYDGTV (reference sequence). V was pared by 0 bases and J by 7 bases, with 3 bases of the junction left unmatched. In nucleotides, the CDR3 is TGTGCCTTGTGGGAGGTGCTGGAGTTGGGCAAAAAAATCAAGGTATTT. Residues: CALWEVLELGKKIKVF.

The CDR3 reads CALWGSYYKKLF. The DNA for the CDR3 is TGTGCCTTGTGGGGCTCTTATTATAAGAAACTCTTT. The rearrangement links TRGV9 to TRGJ1 or TRGJ2. TCRdb offers no J gene call, so here the DNA was matched to germline to obtain one. The CDR3 spans 12 residues. The V gene's germline CDR1 is GITISATS and CDR2 ISYDGTV (reference sequence). Unmatched junction bases numbered 4, after V lost 5 bases and J lost 3 bases.

Comments on this clone: One end of the junction is discordant with germline, which a read error may explain. The CDR3 sequence: CATWDRAYRKLF. Written as DNA, the CDR3 is TGTGCCACCTGGGACAGAGCTTATAGGAAACTCTTT. The chain recombines TRGV5 with TRGJ1 or TRGJ2. TCRdb lists no J gene, so it was determined here by aligning the DNA to germline. CDR1 is VINAFY, CDR2 YDVSNSKD, per germline. The CDR3 loop spans 12 amino acids.

By sample fraction, this clone is large. The chain is built from TRGV2 and TRGJ1 or TRGJ2. TCRdb gives no J gene; it was assigned here by matching the DNA to germline. CDR1 EGSNGY and CDR2 YDSYNSKV come from the germline V gene. The CDR3 sequence is 14 residues long. V gave up 1 base and J gave up 0 bases; unmatched junction bases: 3. The CDR3 bases are TGTGCCACCTGGGACGGTCCGAATTATTATAAGAAACTCTTT. Protein product: CATWDGPNYYKKLF.

The V gene is TRGV9, the J gene TRGJP. Here the J gene was assigned by germline matching of the DNA, as TCRdb has none. The ends lost 4 bases at V and 7 bases at J; junction bases unmatched: 4. Germline V gene lookup returns CDR1 GITISATS and CDR2 ISYDGTV (reference sequence). This CDR3 comprises 15 residues. CDR3 nucleotides: TGTGCCTTGTGGGACCCGGAGTTGGGCAAAAAAATCAAGGTATTT. As protein: CALWDPELGKKIKVF.

V usage is TRGV3 and J usage is TRGJ1 or TRGJ2. Assignment of the J gene here rests on matching the DNA to germline, because TCRdb gives none. Germline CDR1 is VTNTFY and CDR2 is YDVSTARD (reference sequence). Germline trimming cut 3 bases from V and 3 bases from J; bases unmatched to any gene: 5. The CDR3 covers 13 residues. CDR3 region: CATWDGAYYKKLF. The CDR3 DNA reads TGTGCCACCTGGGACGGGGCTTATTATAAGAAACTCTTT.

This clone is large by share. This specimen includes other DNA sequences encoding the same CDR3. The chain joins TRGV9 to TRGJ1 or TRGJ2. TCRdb gives no J gene; it was assigned here by matching the DNA to germline. Germline V lookup: CDR1 GITISATS, CDR2 ISYDGTV (reference sequence). V dropped 0 bases and J dropped 4; count of bases not matched to a gene: 9. The CDR3 totals 15 residues. The CDR3 region is CALWEVRFSYYKKLF. The CDR3 nucleotides are TGTGCCTTGTGGGAGGTGCGATTCTCCTATTATAAGAAACTCTTT.

In its sample, this clone was seen a few times. The CDR3 DNA follows: TGTGCCACCTGGGATGGGCGGAATTATTATAAGAAACTCTTT. It is translated as CATWDGRNYYKKLF. This chain uses TRGV4 with TRGJ1 or TRGJ2. TCRdb supplies no J gene; here it was assigned by aligning the nucleotide sequence to germline. From germline, CDR1 is EGSTGY and CDR2 YDSYTSSV. This CDR3 spans 14 amino acids. With V trimmed by 0 bases and J by 0 bases, 2 bases remained unmatched.

About this clone itself: Other DNA sequences in this specimen translate into the identical CDR3. A V gene of TRGV4 was called, but no J gene was assigned. Germline-derived CDR1 and CDR2 are EGSTGY and YDSYTSSV. CDR3 length: 14 amino acids. The CDR3 loop is CATWDGLNYYKKLF. CDR3 DNA: TGTGCCACCTGGGATGGTTTAAATTATTATAAGAAACTCTTC.

CDR3 loop: CATWDLLFGAYWIRTF. For the CDR3, the DNA is TGTGCCACCTGGGACTTACTGTTTGGGGCTTATTGGATCAGGACGTTT. The V segment is TRGV2, and no J call was made. Germline loops: CDR1 EGSNGY, CDR2 YDSYNSKV. This CDR3 is 16 amino acids long.

On this clone itself: This clone may be a read error of a much larger clone one base away. The chain joins TRGV9 to TRGJ1 or TRGJ2. TCRdb leaves out the J gene; it was filled in here by matching the DNA to germline. The V gene's germline CDR1 is GITISATS and CDR2 ISYDGTV (reference sequence). This CDR3 spans 12 amino acids. The DNA for the CDR3 is TGTGCCCTGTGGGAGGGAGCTTATAAGAAACTCTTT. Translation gives CALWEGAYKKLF.

In the case of this clone: Other DNA sequences within the sample encode an identical CDR3. This chain connects TRGV8 to TRGJP2. TCRdb records no J gene; here it was assigned by comparing the DNA to germline. Unmatched junction bases numbered 1, after V lost 3 bases and J lost 0 bases. Germline loops: CDR1 VENAVY, CDR2 YDSYNSRV. The CDR3 has 14 amino acids. The CDR3 DNA follows: TGTGCCACCTGGGATGATAGTAGTGATTGGATCAAGACGTTT. It encodes CATWDDSSDWIKTF.

Details on this clone: It differs at one base from a far larger clone, so likely a read error. Within the sample, other DNA sequences also encode this same CDR3. This chain links TRGV9 with TRGJ1 or TRGJ2. The J gene, absent from TCRdb, was called here by matching the DNA to germline. Losses at the gene ends were 0 bases for V and 3 bases for J; bases not matched to a gene: 8. Germline V gene data show CDR1 as GITISATS and CDR2 as ISYDGTV (reference sequence). CDR3 length equals 15 residues. For the CDR3, the DNA is TGTGCCTTGTGGGAGGTGACGGACGGTTATTATAAGAAACTCTTT. Amino acid sequence: CALWEVTDGYYKKLF.

The V call is TRGV2, the J call TRGJ1 or TRGJ2. The J gene comes from matching the DNA to germline here; TCRdb lacks it. The CDR3 has 11 amino acids. From germline, CDR1 is EGSNGY and CDR2 YDSYNSKV. V lost 1 base and J lost 8; bases outside the gene matches: 2. The DNA for the CDR3 is TGTGCCACCTGGGACGGCCATAAGAAACTCTTT. Amino acids: CATWDGHKKLF.